A single sample is the source of the 31 T cell receptor beta chains below, sequenced in a study of T cells in Graves' hyperthyroidism and ophthalmopathy (dated 2019 in TCRdb). Receptor libraries were prepared by multiplex PCR. For sequencing, an Illumina HiSeq 2000 was employed. The TCR beta CDR3 regions were amplified from RNA transcripts. The TCR CDR3 was subjected to a first round of RT-PCR using the HTBI primer set and the Qiagen OneStep RT-PCR kit. TCRdb trimmed the raw reads at Q25, called clones with MiXCR and kept productive beta chains. Entries that share a CDR3 protein sequence are merged under the most common genes and DNA. This sample is represented by hundreds of thousands of distinct CDR3 sequences; around a fifth of them were singletons. The ten largest clonotypes hold approximately 37% of the sample. The sample consisted of blood. The receptors here all came from a man between 50 and 59 years old with Graves' ophthalmopathy.

At least ten counts were recorded for this clonotype. V usage is TRBV28 and J usage is TRBJ2-7, with D tentatively TRBD1 (5 bases). There are 14 residues in the CDR3. Per the germline V gene, CDR1 is MDHEN and CDR2 is SYDVKM. The V end lost 4 bases, the J end lost 2 bases, and 12 bases lay between the germline ends. CDR3 protein: CASSSSGHAYEQYF. The CDR3 nucleotides are TGTGCCAGCAGTTCCTCAGGACATGCCTACGAGCAGTACTTC.

The chain carries TRBV5-1 and TRBJ1-3; D gene ambiguous. The CDR3 is 14 amino acids. Germline CDR1 SGHRS, CDR2 YFSETQ. The V and J ends lost 0 bases and 4 bases respectively, with 8 bases between them. The CDR3 sequence: CASSLEGPGNTIYF. CDR3 DNA: TGCGCCAGCAGCTTGGAAGGGCCGGGAAACACCATATATTTT.

The sample holds a few counts of this clonotype. This sequence joins TRBV24-1 and TRBJ2-5, with D perhaps TRBD1 or TRBD2 (5 bases each). The CDR3 totals 15 residues. With 3 bases removed from V and 2 bases from J, the gap between germline ends came to 12 bases. Germline loops: CDR1 KGHDR, CDR2 SFDVKD. The CDR3, as DNA: TGTGCCACCAGTGATAGAACAGGAGGACAAGAGACCCAGTACTTC. Translating it yields CATSDRTGGQETQYF.

This chain connects TRBV28 to TRBJ1-5; D uncertain. This CDR3 has 14 amino acids. Germline V gene data show CDR1 as MDHEN and CDR2 as SYDVKM. Trimming stripped 3 bases from V and 4 bases from J, with 10 bases between. CDR3 sequence reads: CASSLGPKNQPQHF. The CDR3, as DNA: TGTGCCAGCAGTTTGGGTCCCAAGAATCAGCCCCAGCATTTT.

This clonotype has just a few counts. The chain uses TRBV24-1 and TRBJ2-1, with D perhaps matching TRBD1 (5 bases). The V and J ends lost 6 bases and 8 bases respectively, with 16 bases between them. The CDR3 spans 14 residues. CDR1 is KGHDR, CDR2 SFDVKD, per germline. This CDR3 reads CATSSPGFLYEQFF. CDR3 nucleotides: TGTGCCACCAGTTCGCCAGGGTTCTTATATGAGCAGTTCTTC.

Only one count was recorded for this clonotype. The chain joins TRBV28 to TRBJ1-5; the D gene is possibly TRBD1 (5 bases). Germline V CDR1 and CDR2: MDHEN, SYDVKM. V lost 5 bases and J 9 bases, leaving 17 bases between the germline ends. The CDR3 contains 14 residues. CDR3 DNA sequence: TGTGCCAGCAGTACCCCAGGGCTCAGTCGGCCCCAGCATTTT. Amino acids: CASSTPGLSRPQHF.

The sample holds many counts of this clonotype. The chain is built from TRBV2 and TRBJ1-2; D call uncertain. Looked up from germline, CDR1 is SNHLY and CDR2 is FYNNEI. V was cut by 7 bases and J by 2 bases, with 11 bases left in between. The CDR3 sequence is 13 residues long. CDR3 in DNA: TGTGCCAGCACCCAAGAAAGGAACTATGGCTACACCTTC. Translation: CASTQERNYGYTF.

This clonotype was seen repeatedly, ten times or more. This chain connects TRBV20-1 to TRBJ2-5; D not certain. The germline gives CDR1 DFQATT, CDR2 SNEGSKA (reference sequence). V was shortened by 0 bases and J by 7 bases, with 12 bases between the two germline ends. The CDR3 sequence is 13 residues long. The CDR3 DNA sequence: TGCAGTGCTAGAGATAGGGATACGTGGACCCAGTACTTC. Translated: CSARDRDTWTQYF.

This clonotype was seen many times. V gene TRBV12-3 or TRBV12-4 combines with J gene TRBJ2-1, with 10 bases lining up with TRBD2. With V trimmed by 2 bases and J by 4 bases, 5 bases remained unmatched. This CDR3 is built from 16 residues. For the CDR3, the DNA is TGTGCCAGCAGTTTATCGGCTAGCGGGAGATACAATGAGCAGTTCTTC. It is translated as CASSLSASGRYNEQFF.

This chain connects TRBV4-2 to TRBJ1-1; D remains ambiguous. The CDR3 is 14 residues long. Germline CDR1 LGHNA, CDR2 YNFKEQ. V lost 0 bases to trimming and J lost 5 bases, with 10 bases between them. CDR3 in amino acids: CASSQERERTEAFF. The CDR3 DNA reads TGTGCCAGCAGCCAAGAGAGGGAGAGGACTGAAGCTTTCTTT.

This clonotype was seen a handful of times. The rearrangement joins TRBV10-3 to TRBJ1-4; unclear D gene. Germline CDR1 is ENHRY and CDR2 is SYGVKD. This CDR3 is 17 amino acids long. V gave up 0 bases and J gave up 3 bases, with 14 bases separating them. CDR3 residues: CAISESITGVANEKLFF. For the CDR3, the DNA is TGTGCCATCAGTGAGTCGATTACCGGTGTAGCTAATGAAAAACTGTTTTTT.

The chain uses TRBV9 and TRBJ2-2; 11 bases line up with TRBD2. Losses at the gene ends were 4 bases for V and 6 bases for J; bases not matched to a gene: 14. The length of the CDR3 is 18 residues. The germline gives CDR1 SGDLS, CDR2 YYNGEE. CDR3 DNA: TGTGCCAGCAGCCTCAAGACTAGCGGGACAATGTTGGCCGGGGAGCTGTTTTTT. Its protein is CASSLKTSGTMLAGELFF. Filled out from reference TRBV9 and TRBJ2-2, the complete variable domain reads DSGVTQTPKHLITATGQRVTLRCSPRSGDLSVYWYQQSLDQGLQFLIQYYNGEERAKGNILERFSAQQFPDLHSELNLSSLELGDSALYFCASSLKTSGTMLAGELFFGEGSRLTVL.

This clonotype was counted ten times or more. The rearrangement uses TRBV5-6 and TRBJ2-7; no clear D. CDR1 is SGHDT, CDR2 YYEEEE, per germline. With 4 bases removed from V and 7 bases from J, the gap between germline ends came to 9 bases. CDR3 size: 11 residues. CDR3 region: CASSHAEEQYF. The CDR3, as DNA: TGTGCCAGCAGCCACGCCGAGGAGCAGTACTTC.

This clonotype was picked up many times. V is TRBV11-3 and J is TRBJ2-1; TRBD2 matches 7 bases. The germline gives CDR1 SGHNT, CDR2 YENEEA. With 4 bases clipped from V and 4 bases from J, the junction kept 4 bases outside the gene matches. The CDR3 totals 14 residues. The chain's CDR3 is CASSSTSLYNEQFF. CDR3 sequence (DNA): TGTGCCAGCAGCTCGACTAGCCTTTACAATGAGCAGTTCTTC.

The table lists this clonotype with many counts. The chain joins TRBV7-2 to TRBJ1-2; 7 bases map to TRBD1. Trimming took 5 bases from V and 8 from J; bases not matched to a gene: 5. This CDR3 region has 12 residues. Germline V lookup: CDR1 SGHTA, CDR2 FQGNSA. This CDR3 is CASSLGQIGYTF. DNA of the CDR3: TGTGCCAGCAGCCTGGGACAGATCGGCTACACCTTC.

The chain recombines TRBV20-1 with TRBJ2-1; either TRBD1 or TRBD2 may fit D (5 bases each). Germline assignment: CDR1 DFQATT and CDR2 SNEGSKA (reference sequence). V was clipped by 5 bases and J by 3 bases, with 14 bases between them. The CDR3 consists of 14 residues. The DNA of the CDR3 is TGCAGTGCTCGAAGCGAGAGGGGCTACAATGAGCAGTTCTTC. Its protein product is CSARSERGYNEQFF.

In this sample, this clonotype turned up many times. This chain links TRBV12-3 or TRBV12-4 with TRBJ1-2, with D possibly matching TRBD1 (5 bases). V was shortened by 5 bases and J by 3 bases, with 10 bases between the two germline ends. This CDR3 comprises 13 residues. The CDR3 reads CASSPPGHYGYTF. CDR3 bases: TGTGCCAGCAGTCCCCCGGGGCACTATGGCTACACCTTC.

The J gene is TRBJ1-1, the V gene TRBV24-1; D may be TRBD1 (5 bases). This CDR3 spans 13 amino acids. Germline assignment: CDR1 KGHDR and CDR2 SFDVKD. V lost 9 bases and J lost 0, with 10 bases in between. CDR3 residues: CATRRGMNTEAFF. The CDR3, as DNA: TGTGCCACCCGGCGGGGCATGAACACTGAAGCTTTCTTT.

This clonotype was counted between two and nine times. The V and J genes are TRBV9 and TRBJ1-2; no clear D. Trimming removed 4 bases from V and 1 base from J, with 14 bases in between. The CDR3 has 15 amino acids. CDR1 and CDR2 (germline): SGDLS, YYNGEE. CDR3 coding DNA: TGTGCCAGCAGCCCCCTCGGGCGCGATAACTATGGCTACACCTTC. This codes for CASSPLGRDNYGYTF.

The chain combines TRBV15 with TRBJ2-5; maybe TRBD1 (5 bases). Trimming took off 4 bases at V and 2 bases at J, with 11 bases between the two ends. Germline V gene lookup returns CDR1 LNHNV and CDR2 YYDKDF (reference sequence). The CDR3 is 14 residues long. Here the CDR3 DNA reads TGTGCCACCAGCAAATGGGGCGGTCAAGAGACCCAGTACTTC. Protein product: CATSKWGGQETQYF.

The sample holds many counts of this clonotype. The chain employs TRBV11-2 and TRBJ1-6; no definite D call. This CDR3 region has 16 residues. Trimming removed 5 bases at V and 3 bases at J, with 14 bases between. Germline CDR1 reads SGHAT; CDR2 reads FQNNGV. The CDR3 sequence: CASSPPTAIYNSPLHF. The CDR3 DNA reads as TGTGCCAGCAGCCCTCCGACCGCGATCTATAATTCACCCCTCCACTTT.

This clonotype has at least ten counts. This chain links TRBV2 with TRBJ1-1; D not resolved. The germline V gene has CDR1 SNHLY and CDR2 FYNNEI. The CDR3 extends over 13 amino acids. V was cut by 6 bases and J by 0 bases, with 8 bases left in between. CDR3 sequence (DNA): TGTGCCAGCAGCCAAGACATGAACACTGAAGCTTTCTTT. This sequence encodes CASSQDMNTEAFF. The full variable domain, with the rest looked up from reference TRBV2 and TRBJ1-1, is EPEVTQTPSHQVTQMGQEVILRCVPISNHLYFYWYRQILGQKVEFLVSFYNNEISEKSEIFDDQFSVERPDGSNFTLKIRSTKLEDSAMYFCASSQDMNTEAFFGQGTRLTVV.

As for this clonotype: It may be a read error: a sequence one base away is much more abundant. This chain connects TRBV7-2 to TRBJ2-7, with a tentative D call TRBD1 (5 bases). V lost 5 bases and J lost 6, with 14 bases in between. This CDR3 contains 13 residues. Germline-derived CDR1 and CDR2 are SGHTA and FQGNSA. In nucleotides, the CDR3 is TGTGCCAGCAGCACACGGATTAGGGGCGAGCAGTACTTC. As protein: CASSTRIRGEQYF. The entire variable domain, with the rest obtained from reference TRBV7-2 and TRBJ2-7, is as follows: GAGVSQSPSNKVTEKGKDVELRCDPISGHTALYWYRQSLGQGLEFLIYFQGNSAPDKSGLPSDRFSAERTGGSVSTLTIQRTQQEDSAVYLCASSTRIRGEQYFGPGTRLTVT.

The chain combines TRBV2 with TRBJ2-1; 10 bases map to TRBD2. Germline CDR1 SNHLY, CDR2 FYNNEI. V lost 2 bases to trimming and J lost 3 bases; unmatched junction nucleotides: 1. There are 15 residues in the CDR3. The CDR3 reads CASSELAGVYNEQFF. DNA of the CDR3: TGTGCCAGCAGTGAACTAGCGGGAGTCTACAATGAGCAGTTCTTC.

This clonotype was counted only a few times. The chain is built from TRBV6-2 or TRBV6-3 and TRBJ1-2, with D perhaps TRBD1 (6 bases). The CDR3 has 14 amino acids. V was clipped by 6 bases and J by 0 bases, with 11 bases between them. Germline V gene data show CDR1 as MNHEY and CDR2 as SVGEGT. In DNA form, the CDR3 reads TGTGCCAGCAGCGAAACAGGGACTAACTATGGCTACACCTTC. This translates into CASSETGTNYGYTF.

This clonotype appeared many times. The J gene is TRBJ2-7, the V gene TRBV28; D not certain. Germline CDR1 is MDHEN and CDR2 is SYDVKM. V was pared by 3 bases and J by 1 base, with 22 bases between. There are 18 residues in the CDR3. The CDR3 protein is CASSFQTDGPEPSYEQYF. Written as DNA, the CDR3 is TGTGCCAGCAGTTTCCAAACAGACGGGCCCGAACCGTCCTACGAGCAGTACTTC. Full variable domain (rest looked up from reference TRBV28 and TRBJ2-7): DVKVTQSSRYLVKRTGEKVFLECVQDMDHENMFWYRQDPGLGLRLIYFSYDVKMKEKGDIPEGYSVSREKKERFSLILESASTNQTSMYLCASSFQTDGPEPSYEQYFGPGTRLTVT.

This clonotype was observed many times. The chain is built from TRBV15 and TRBJ2-7, with D maybe TRBD2 (5 bases). Trimming took 0 bases from V and 2 from J, leaving 11 bases between them. CDR1 and CDR2 (germline): LNHNV, YYDKDF (reference sequence). The CDR3 contains 15 residues. The CDR3 DNA reads as TGTGCCACCAGCAGAGAAGGACTCCCCCCCTACGAGCAGTACTTC. It is translated as CATSREGLPPYEQYF.

The sample holds many counts of this clonotype. The rearrangement joins TRBV20-1 to TRBJ2-7; the D call may be TRBD1 or TRBD2 (5 bases each). The CDR3 is 12 residues long. Deletions cut 6 bases from V and 7 bases from J, with 16 bases between. CDR1 and CDR2 from the germline V gene are DFQATT and SNEGSKA (reference sequence). The DNA for the CDR3 is TGCAGTGCGCATGGGACCCTGGGGGAGCAGTACTTC. The encoded protein is CSAHGTLGEQYF.

This clonotype appeared many times. The rearrangement uses TRBV20-1 and TRBJ2-7; 8 bases are shared with TRBD2. Germline values: CDR1 DFQATT, CDR2 SNEGSKA (reference sequence). There are 14 residues in the CDR3. V was clipped by 3 bases and J by 3 bases; unmatched bases: 7. The CDR3 nucleotides are TGCAGTGCTAGGAGCGGGAGCCCCCTCTACGAGCAGTACTTC. Protein product: CSARSGSPLYEQYF.

The chain joins TRBV20-1 to TRBJ2-3; no clear D. The V end lost 3 bases, the J end lost 6 bases, and 16 bases lay between the germline ends. This CDR3 is built from 14 residues. From germline, CDR1 is DFQATT and CDR2 SNEGSKA (reference sequence). The CDR3 loop is CSASPPLTPDTQYF. For the CDR3, the DNA is TGCAGTGCTAGTCCCCCCCTTACACCGGATACGCAGTATTTT.

As regards this clonotype: A read error may explain this, as a much larger clone is one base away. This chain links TRBV6-1 with TRBJ2-1, with 10 bases fitting TRBD2. Germline V gene lookup returns CDR1 MNHNS and CDR2 SASEGT. The ends lost 7 bases at V and 1 base at J; junction bases unmatched: 13. This CDR3 comprises 18 residues. The chain's CDR3 is CASILPAGGRGSYNEQFF. The CDR3 DNA reads as TGTGCCAGCATCTTACCAGCGGGAGGGAGGGGGTCCTACAATGAGCAGTTCTTC.